The 23 T cell receptor beta chains below come from one sample, sequenced in a study of CD8 T cells in ankylosing spondylitis. TCRdb redid the calling of the 5' RACE reads with MiXCR, one entry per CDR3 protein. The data hold some 250,000 distinct CDR3 sequences, with 7.5% to 9% observed a single time. The sample taken for sequencing was blood, either unsorted or a sorted T cell fraction (not recorded which). The receptors here all came from a male donor with ankylosing spondylitis or in good health (not recorded which).

This clonotype was detected ten times or more. The DNA for the CDR3 is TGTGCCACCAGTGATTTGACAGGGGGCGCGGACAATGAGCAGTTCTTC. Its protein is CATSDLTGGADNEQFF. This chain joins TRBV24-1 and TRBJ2-1, with TRBD1 matching 9 bases. The CDR3 is 16 amino acids. J gave up 5 bases and V 0 bases, and 4 bases lay outside the gene matches. The germline CDR1 and CDR2 sequences are KGHDR and SFDVKD.

In this sample, this clonotype turned up many times. The chain links TRBV5-1 to TRBJ1-3; 7 bases agree with TRBD1. CDR3 length equals 14 residues. Germline V lookup: CDR1 SGHRS, CDR2 YFSETQ. V lost 3 bases and J lost 8; bases outside the gene matches: 8. The CDR3: CASSWTGTEDTIYF. The DNA of the CDR3 is TGCGCCAGCAGCTGGACAGGCACTGAGGACACCATATATTTT.

This clonotype was seen many times. The J gene is TRBJ1-4, the V gene TRBV20-1; possibly TRBD1 for D (5 bases). Trimming left V 7 bases short and J 1 base short, with 19 bases between. The length of the CDR3 is 16 residues. The germline V gene encodes CDR1 DFQATT and CDR2 SNEGSKA (reference sequence). The CDR3 reads CSVRDYSEGTNEKLFF. CDR3 DNA: TGCAGTGTTCGGGACTACTCCGAGGGAACTAATGAAAAACTGTTTTTT.

The chain uses TRBV30 and TRBJ2-2; TRBD2 is a possible D gene (5 bases). The CDR3 contains 14 residues. Trimming stripped 1 base from V and 5 bases from J, with 11 bases between. Per germline, CDR1 GTSNPN and CDR2 SVGIG (reference sequence). CDR3: CAWSGFSGTGELFF. For the CDR3, the DNA is TGTGCCTGGAGTGGGTTTTCGGGGACCGGGGAGCTGTTTTTT.

This clonotype has at least ten counts. CDR3 amino acids: CSARGQENSPLHF. The CDR3 coding sequence is TGCAGTGCTAGGGGACAGGAGAATTCACCCCTCCACTTT. The chain couples TRBV20-1 to TRBJ1-6; 8 positions agree with TRBD1. Germline V gives CDR1 DFQATT, CDR2 SNEGSKA (reference sequence). This CDR3 region has 13 residues. The junction had 2 bases not matched to a gene; V was cut back by 3 bases and J by 7 bases.

The chain links TRBV20-1 to TRBJ2-2; TRBD2 matches 8 bases. The germline V gene encodes CDR1 DFQATT and CDR2 SNEGSKA (reference sequence). Trimming cost V 3 bases and J 5 bases; bases outside gene matches: 5. The CDR3 runs to 14 residues. CDR3 region: CSARVAGRTGELFF. The DNA for the CDR3 is TGCAGTGCTAGGGTAGCGGGAAGAACCGGGGAGCTGTTTTTT.

Turning to this clonotype: One base away lies a much larger clone, so this may be a sequencing read error. The chain has TRBV2 and TRBJ1-6, with D unresolved. CDR1 is SNHLY, CDR2 FYNNEI, per germline. This CDR3 is built from 13 residues. CDR3: CGSSGSNNSPLHF. The CDR3, as DNA: TGTGGCAGCAGTGGCAGCAATAATTCACCCCTCCACTTT.

This clonotype has at least ten counts. This rearrangement joins TRBV29-1 to TRBJ2-5; D unresolved. Germline CDR1 is SQVTM and CDR2 is ANQGSEA. Trimming shortened V by 7 bases and J by 1 base, and 7 bases separated the two germline ends. CDR3 size: 11 residues. This CDR3 is CSARTQETQYF. The CDR3 DNA follows: TGCAGCGCACGCACCCAAGAGACCCAGTACTTC.

This clonotype was counted only a few times. The gene calls are TRBV6-2 or TRBV6-3 and TRBJ2-7; 11 bases align to TRBD2. The CDR3 runs 14 residues. After removal of 7 bases from V and 3 bases from J, the junction contained 5 bases not matched to a gene. From germline, CDR1 is MNHEY and CDR2 SVGEGT. CDR3 protein: CASNPGTSGYEQYF. In nucleotides, the CDR3 is TGTGCCAGCAACCCAGGGACTAGCGGCTACGAGCAGTACTTC.

This clonotype was seen ten or more times. The rearrangement links TRBV7-9 to TRBJ2-7; weak D call: TRBD2 (6 bases). Per germline, CDR1 SEHNR and CDR2 FQNEAQ (reference sequence). Trimming shortened V by 1 base and J by 3 bases, and 10 bases separated the two germline ends. The CDR3 contains 14 residues. The CDR3 spells CASSLVSGGYEQYF. The CDR3 nucleotides are TGTGCCAGCAGCTTAGTTTCCGGGGGCTACGAGCAGTACTTC.

This clonotype was observed many times. This sequence joins TRBV4-3 and TRBJ1-4, with 8 nucleotides matching TRBD1. The CDR3 loop spans 15 amino acids. The germline gives CDR1 LGHNA, CDR2 YSLEER. V shed 1 base and J 8 bases; nucleotides not matched to a gene: 6. The CDR3 loop reads CASSQGQGAGEKLFF. The DNA of the CDR3 is TGCGCCAGCAGCCAAGGGCAGGGGGCGGGAGAAAAACTGTTTTTT.

This clonotype was recorded many times. The gene calls are TRBV18 and TRBJ2-3; D unclear. Germline assignment: CDR1 KGHSH and CDR2 LQKENI. Trimming shortened V by 2 bases and J by 6 bases, and 6 bases separated the two germline ends. CDR3 length: 12 amino acids. The chain's CDR3 is CASSPLRDTQYF. Here the CDR3 DNA reads TGTGCCAGCTCACCATTGAGGGATACGCAGTATTTT.

This clonotype occurred a few times. The chain is built from TRBV12-3 or TRBV12-4 and TRBJ1-1; D perhaps matches TRBD1 (5 bases). This CDR3 spans 13 amino acids. Trimming pared 6 bases from V and 1 base from J, leaving 9 bases between. The CDR3 protein is CASRSGGNTEAFF. Here the CDR3 DNA reads TGTGCCAGCAGATCGGGGGGGAACACTGAAGCTTTCTTT.

This clonotype was seen just once. As DNA, the CDR3 is TGTGCCAGCTCACCGGGGAGGGCTGTCGGTCAGCCCCAGCATTTT. Protein sequence: CASSPGRAVGQPQHF. The chain combines TRBV18 with TRBJ1-5, with unresolved D. This CDR3 has 15 residues. Germline CDR1 KGHSH, CDR2 LQKENI. V gave up 3 bases and J gave up 6 bases, with 15 bases separating them.

The table lists this clonotype with a few counts. CDR3 bases: TGTGCCAGCAGCGAGGGACTAGCGGGAGGATACAATGAGCAGTTCTTC. It codes for CASSEGLAGGYNEQFF. This rearrangement joins TRBV7-9 to TRBJ2-1; 15 positions agree with TRBD2. Germline lookup yields CDR1 SEHNR and CDR2 FQNEAQ (reference sequence). There are 16 residues in the CDR3. J gave up 4 bases and V 5 bases, and 3 bases lay outside the gene matches. Drawing the rest from reference TRBV7-9 and TRBJ2-1, the complete variable domain is DTGVSQNPRHKITKRGQNVTFRCDPISEHNRLYWYRQTLGQGPEFLTYFQNEAQLEKSRLLSDRFSAERPKGSFSTLEIQRTEQGDSAMYLCASSEGLAGGYNEQFFGPGTRLTVL.

In its sample, this clonotype was seen many times. The chain links TRBV20-1 to TRBJ1-3; TRBD1 is a possible D gene (6 bases). Germline loops: CDR1 DFQATT, CDR2 SNEGSKA (reference sequence). This CDR3 has 15 amino acids. Trimming left V 6 bases short and J 4 bases short, with 19 bases between. CDR3 sequence reads: CSAKDSWGRGNTIYF. The CDR3 nucleotides are TGCAGTGCGAAGGATAGTTGGGGGCGAGGAAACACCATATATTTT.

This clonotype was seen repeatedly, ten times or more. This rearrangement joins TRBV3-1 to TRBJ2-3; 7 bases align to TRBD1. The CDR3 has 13 residues. Trimming cost V 0 bases and J 11 bases; bases outside gene matches: 5. Germline CDR1 reads LGHDT; CDR2 reads YNNKEL (reference sequence). CDR3 amino acids: CASSQDDRVGQYF. In DNA form, the CDR3 reads TGTGCCAGCAGCCAAGATGACAGGGTCGGGCAGTATTTT.

This clonotype was recorded many times. V and J are TRBV11-2 and TRBJ2-1; tentatively, D is TRBD1 or TRBD2 (6 bases each). CDR3 length: 16 amino acids. With 1 base removed from V and 0 bases from J, the gap between germline ends came to 10 bases. The germline V gene has CDR1 SGHAT and CDR2 FQNNGV. The DNA of the CDR3 is TGTGCCAGCAGCTTAGTTGAGGGGGGCTCCTACAATGAGCAGTTCTTC. Encoded protein: CASSLVEGGSYNEQFF.

This clonotype was picked up many times. The chain combines TRBV20-1 with TRBJ2-1, with 7 bases aligning to TRBD1. The CDR3 is made up of 16 amino acids. With V trimmed by 0 bases and J by 1 base, 6 bases remained unmatched. The V gene's germline CDR1 is DFQATT and CDR2 SNEGSKA (reference sequence). The CDR3 region is CSARDPTGVSYNEQFF. Written as DNA, the CDR3 is TGCAGTGCTAGAGACCCTACAGGGGTATCCTACAATGAGCAGTTCTTC.

This clonotype was found a few times. The rearrangement links TRBV7-8 to TRBJ2-7; no clear D. The CDR3 contains 16 residues. The V and J ends lost 2 bases and 0 bases respectively, with 14 bases between them. Germline V gives CDR1 SGHVS, CDR2 FQNEAQ. The CDR3, as DNA: TGTGCCAGCAGCTTACCCCTTCGTCCCTTCTCCTACGAGCAGTACTTC. It specifies CASSLPLRPFSYEQYF.

This clonotype was seen repeatedly, ten times or more. The chain recombines TRBV9 with TRBJ2-1, with D possibly being TRBD1 or TRBD2 (5 bases each). V lost 0 bases, J lost 5 bases, and 15 bases lay in between. The CDR3 length is 16 residues. Germline V gives CDR1 SGDLS, CDR2 YYNGEE. CDR3 amino acids: CASSVAGASTNNEQFF. The CDR3 DNA is TGTGCCAGCAGCGTAGCCGGGGCTAGTACCAACAATGAGCAGTTCTTC. Combining the CDR3 with reference TRBV9 and TRBJ2-1 gives the whole variable domain DSGVTQTPKHLITATGQRVTLRCSPRSGDLSVYWYQQSLDQGLQFLIQYYNGEERAKGNILERFSAQQFPDLHSELNLSSLELGDSALYFCASSVAGASTNNEQFFGPGTRLTVL.

This rearrangement joins TRBV11-2 to TRBJ2-7; D assignment may be TRBD1 or TRBD2 (5 bases each). Trimming took 6 bases from V and 4 from J, leaving 16 bases between them. The CDR3 runs to 14 residues. Germline CDR1 and CDR2: SGHAT and FQNNGV. The CDR3 bases are TGTGCCAGCAGGGCCGGGACCCATGGTTACGAGCAGTACTTC. Its protein product is CASRAGTHGYEQYF.

Details on this clonotype: Just one base apart from a much larger clone, this may be a read error. This sequence joins TRBV29-1 and TRBJ1-1; D gene uncertain. There are 10 residues in the CDR3. The V gene's germline CDR1 is SQVTM and CDR2 ANQGSEA. The V gene lost 4 bases and the J gene lost 5 bases, with 5 bases spanning the gap. The CDR3 DNA reads TGCAGCGTTGGGAGTACTGAAGCTTTCTTT. Translated, it gives CSVGSTEAFF.